This T cell receptor beta chain was recovered during a study of cytomegalovirus exposure and HLA in healthy donors. With regard to this clone: Its antigen is unknown.

Sequenced by immunoSEQ multiplex PCR; TCRdb stores in-frame clones only, minus some. The sample consists of 90,000 to 100,000 clones, roughly 84% of them appearing once. The study, taken as a whole, reports: TCR clusters originating in the first cohort tended to co-occur in the roughly 130 validation repertoires, according to a later analysis. Listed as cytomegalovirus-associated were approximately 160 TCR beta chains.

The CDR3 consists of 13 residues. In germline, CDR1 is LNHDA, CDR2 SQIVND (reference sequence). V shed 4 bases and J shed 5 bases, with 12 bases lying between them. Material for sequencing was PBMCs. The genes are TRBV19 and TRBJ2-7; perhaps TRBD2 as D (5 bases). The TCR originated in a man aged 18 to 30 in good health and CMV-seropositive. The chain's CDR3 is CASSNGVGDEQYF. The CDR3 region has the DNA TGTGCCAGTAGTAACGGGGTTGGGGACGAGCAGTACTTC.